The 17 T cell receptor beta chains listed next were all sequenced from one sample in a study of T-cell reconstitution after alpha-beta-depleted transplantation in children listed by TCRdb under 2016. Library prep was done by PCR. TCRdb shows the sequencer as Illumina HiSeq 2500. Molecular barcoding was employed in the preparation of TCR libraries, with unique molecular identifiers being used to normalize TCRbeta repertoire quantification. The raw public data were reprocessed by TCRdb itself: fastp quality trimming at Q25, MiXCR clonotype calling, in-frame beta chains only. Under each unique CDR3 protein, matching rows form one entry showing the most common genes and DNA. The sample yields about 150,000 distinct CDR3 sequences; 8.8% were counted once. The ten largest clones add up to approximately 18% of the sample. The sample's treatment or condition label, in plain terms: allogeneic hematopoietic cell transplantation with graft depleted of TCRalphabeta T cells and CD19 B cells.

The specimen comprised PBMCs, mostly from graft donor cells, sampled 180 days after TCRalphabeta/CD19-depleted stem cell transplant. These TCRs come from a female patient aged 2 to 10 who had a stem cell transplant for congenital amegakaryocytic thrombocytopenia, so the T cells may come from the graft donor.

The chain carries TRBV29-1 and TRBJ2-7, with a possible D match to TRBD2 (5 bases). V was pared by 7 bases and J by 0 bases, with 10 bases between. Looked up from germline, CDR1 is SQVTM and CDR2 is ANQGSEA. The CDR3 runs to 12 residues. CDR3 sequence (DNA): TGCAGCGCTTGGAGGAGCTCCTACGAGCAGTACTTC. Residues: CSAWRSSYEQYF.

This clonotype was detected only a few times. The chain has TRBV11-2 and TRBJ2-3; 10 nucleotides align to TRBD2. The CDR3 runs 16 residues. CDR1 is SGHAT and CDR2 is FQNNGV in the germline V gene. With 2 bases clipped from V and 3 bases from J, the junction kept 5 bases outside the gene matches. The CDR3 region is CASSLPLAGETDTQYF. As DNA, the CDR3 is TGTGCCAGCAGCTTACCTCTAGCGGGAGAAACAGATACGCAGTATTTT.

This clonotype was seen ten or more times. The chain is built from TRBV7-9 and TRBJ1-2, with D unclear. Germline V lookup: CDR1 SEHNR, CDR2 FQNEAQ (reference sequence). The CDR3 covers 14 residues. The ends were cut back, 1 base at V and 4 bases at J, with 10 bases in the middle. As DNA, the CDR3 is TGTGCCAGCAGCTTAGTGGAGCCCTCCTATGGCTACACCTTC. It is translated as CASSLVEPSYGYTF.

This clonotype showed up many times. This chain joins TRBV10-3 and TRBJ1-5, with D tentatively TRBD1 (6 bases). V was clipped by 2 bases and J by 3 bases, with 11 bases between them. The CDR3 totals 15 residues. Germline V gene data show CDR1 as ENHRY and CDR2 as SYGVKD. CDR3 sequence: CAISERGRPNQPQHF. CDR3 bases: TGTGCCATCAGTGAGAGGGGGAGGCCCAATCAGCCCCAGCATTTT.

In its sample, this clonotype was seen many times. This rearrangement joins TRBV6-5 to TRBJ2-2; 8 bases agree with TRBD2. CDR1 MNHEY and CDR2 SVGAGI come from the germline V gene. The CDR3 has 14 amino acids. V trimming: 7 bases; J trimming: 5 bases; junction bases outside the gene matches: 6. CDR3: CASTLAGTTGELFF. DNA for the CDR3: TGTGCCAGCACTTTAGCGGGGACGACCGGGGAGCTGTTTTTT.

This clonotype came up many times. This sequence joins TRBV5-1 and TRBJ2-7; 13 positions agree with TRBD2. V dropped 0 bases and J dropped 0; count of bases not matched to a gene: 6. This CDR3 contains 18 residues. In germline, CDR1 is SGHRS, CDR2 YFSETQ. The CDR3, as DNA: TGCGCCAGCAGCTTGGCCGGGACTAGCGGGGCGATCTCCTACGAGCAGTACTTC. It specifies CASSLAGTSGAISYEQYF.

This clonotype has more than one count but fewer than ten. V and J are TRBV4-1 and TRBJ2-1; 7 positions agree with TRBD2. V gave up 0 bases and J gave up 5 bases; unmatched junction bases: 7. This CDR3 is 16 amino acids long. Germline V gives CDR1 MGHRA, CDR2 YSYEKL. CDR3 nucleotides: TGCGCCAGCAGCCAAGATTCCGGACTAGGCCACAATGAGCAGTTCTTC. This codes for CASSQDSGLGHNEQFF.

This clonotype was observed many times. The V call is TRBV20-1, the J call TRBJ2-7; 10 nucleotides line up with TRBD2. The junction had 5 bases not matched to a gene; V was cut back by 6 bases and J by 3 bases. This CDR3 contains 13 residues. Germline V lookup: CDR1 DFQATT, CDR2 SNEGSKA (reference sequence). CDR3 residues: CSAPASGSYEQYF. The DNA for the CDR3 is TGCAGTGCCCCCGCTAGCGGGAGCTACGAGCAGTACTTC.

This clonotype was seen at least ten times. J is TRBJ2-7 and V is TRBV5-6, with D hard to call. The V end lost 1 base, the J end lost 6 bases, and 8 bases lay between the germline ends. This CDR3 contains 12 residues. Per germline, CDR1 SGHDT and CDR2 YYEEEE. The chain's CDR3 is CASSLKGAEQYF. The CDR3 bases are TGTGCCAGCAGCTTGAAAGGCGCCGAGCAGTACTTC.

This chain connects TRBV3-1 to TRBJ2-3, with unresolved D. The V gene lost 1 base and the J gene lost 12 bases, with 11 bases spanning the gap. This CDR3 has 12 residues. CDR1 is LGHDT and CDR2 is YNNKEL in the germline V gene (reference sequence). The CDR3 bases are TGTGCCAGCAGCCAAGGTGGGAACCCACAGTATTTT. Protein product: CASSQGGNPQYF.

Comments on this clonotype: This may be a read error: a much more frequent sequence differs by one nucleotide. J is TRBJ2-1 and V is TRBV28; D unresolved. The CDR3 is 13 residues long. V lost 2 bases and J lost 9, with 11 bases in between. Per germline, CDR1 MDHEN and CDR2 SYDVKM. CDR3 loop: CASSLEAGSEQFF. The CDR3 bases are TGTGCCAGCAGTTTAGAAGCTGGCTCTGAGCAGTTCTTC. Drawing the rest from reference TRBV28 and TRBJ2-1, the complete variable domain is DVKVTQSSRYLVKRTGEKVFLECVQDMDHENMFWYRQDPGLGLRLIYFSYDVKMKEKGDIPEGYSVSREKKERFSLILESASTNQTSMYLCASSLEAGSEQFFGPGTRLTVL.

This clonotype was seen many times. This chain uses TRBV10-1 with TRBJ2-7; 7 bases align to TRBD1. V trimming: 6 bases; J trimming: 4 bases; junction bases outside the gene matches: 6. The CDR3 extends over 13 amino acids. From germline, CDR1 is WNHNN and CDR2 SYGVQD (reference sequence). The chain's CDR3 is CASSKDRLYEQYF. In DNA, the CDR3 is TGCGCCAGCAGCAAGGACAGGTTGTACGAGCAGTACTTC.

This clonotype was found many times. V and J are TRBV20-1 and TRBJ2-7; the D is unclear. Germline V CDR1 and CDR2: DFQATT, SNEGSKA (reference sequence). This CDR3 has 11 residues. V dropped 4 bases and J dropped 6 bases, with 10 bases sitting between them. CDR3 in amino acids: CSATREVEQYF. In DNA, the CDR3 is TGCAGTGCTACCAGAGAGGTCGAGCAGTACTTC.

This clonotype was found many times. J is TRBJ2-5 and V is TRBV28; D unresolved. The germline V and J ends were trimmed by 5 bases and 4 bases, with 14 bases remaining between them. The CDR3 spans 14 residues. The germline V gene has CDR1 MDHEN and CDR2 SYDVKM. The CDR3 DNA reads as TGTGCCAGCAGTCCCGCGAGACCCGTAGAGACCCAGTACTTC. Protein product: CASSPARPVETQYF.

This clonotype was recorded many times. The chain employs TRBV18 and TRBJ2-7; D ambiguous. Germline loops: CDR1 KGHSH, CDR2 LQKENI. V was shortened by 1 base and J by 2 bases, with 9 bases between the two germline ends. The CDR3 runs 14 residues. The DNA of the CDR3 is TGTGCCAGCTCACCACAGGGTTTCACCTACGAGCAGTACTTC. Translating gives CASSPQGFTYEQYF.

This clonotype was observed many times. J is TRBJ1-4 and V is TRBV12-3 or TRBV12-4; D uncertain. The length of the CDR3 is 13 residues. V lost 5 bases, J lost 8 bases, and 12 bases lay in between. The CDR3: CASSKGRGEKLFF. CDR3 coding DNA: TGTGCCAGCAGTAAAGGACGCGGGGAAAAACTGTTTTTT.

This clonotype was observed at least ten times. The V and J genes are TRBV7-9 and TRBJ2-2, with a tentative D call TRBD2 (6 bases). Per germline, CDR1 SEHNR and CDR2 FQNEAQ (reference sequence). The CDR3 spans 15 residues. V lost 5 bases and J 0 bases, leaving 10 bases between the germline ends. The CDR3 coding sequence is TGTGCCAGCAGCGAGGGGACTTCGAACACCGGGGAGCTGTTTTTT. As protein: CASSEGTSNTGELFF. The full variable domain, completed using reference TRBV7-9 and TRBJ2-2, is DTGVSQNPRHKITKRGQNVTFRCDPISEHNRLYWYRQTLGQGPEFLTYFQNEAQLEKSRLLSDRFSAERPKGSFSTLEIQRTEQGDSAMYLCASSEGTSNTGELFFGEGSRLTVL.